This T cell receptor beta chain was found in a study of blood T cell repertoires in COVID-19. Study-level information: Acute and convalescent COVID-19 samples came from the United States, Italy and Spain. T cells, B-cell-depleted T cells, or PBMCs provided the cDNA or gDNA that served as material.

Per the original methods: Amplification of reference gene primers was used by the study to estimate nucleated cell counts. Produced via immunoSEQ multiplex PCR; TCRdb's table is partial and in-frame only. The V and J calls and the clone size are those of that table, but D and trimming were determined from the DNA. The data show under 350,000 clones, more than 85% seen once. V lost 0 bases and J lost 7, with 6 bases in between. The CDR3 runs to 11 residues. In germline, CDR1 is DFQATT, CDR2 SNEGSKA (reference sequence). This clone is a singleton in its sample. The chain recombines TRBV20-1 with TRBJ1-1; D not certain. Sequencing was done on a sample of peripheral blood. This sequence originates from a man aged 35 to 55 with acute or convalescent COVID-19. For the CDR3, the DNA is TGCAGTGCTAGAGAAGAGTTTGAAGCTTTCTTT. Translating it yields CSAREEFEAFF.